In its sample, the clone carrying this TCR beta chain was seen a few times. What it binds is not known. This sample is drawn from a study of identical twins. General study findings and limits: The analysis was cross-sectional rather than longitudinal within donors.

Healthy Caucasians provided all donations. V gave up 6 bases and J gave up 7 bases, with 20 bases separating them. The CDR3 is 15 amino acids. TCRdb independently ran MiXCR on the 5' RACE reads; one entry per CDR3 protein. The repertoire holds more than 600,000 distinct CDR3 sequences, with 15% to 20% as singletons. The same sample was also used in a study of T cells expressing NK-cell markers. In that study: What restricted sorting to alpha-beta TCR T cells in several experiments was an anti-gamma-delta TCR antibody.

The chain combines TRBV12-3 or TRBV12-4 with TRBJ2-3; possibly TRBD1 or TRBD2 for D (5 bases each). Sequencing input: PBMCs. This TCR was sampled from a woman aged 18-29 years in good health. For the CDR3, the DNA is TGTGCCAGCAGCCTCCGTGATACGGGGCAATATACGCAGTATTTT. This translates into CASSLRDTGQYTQYF.